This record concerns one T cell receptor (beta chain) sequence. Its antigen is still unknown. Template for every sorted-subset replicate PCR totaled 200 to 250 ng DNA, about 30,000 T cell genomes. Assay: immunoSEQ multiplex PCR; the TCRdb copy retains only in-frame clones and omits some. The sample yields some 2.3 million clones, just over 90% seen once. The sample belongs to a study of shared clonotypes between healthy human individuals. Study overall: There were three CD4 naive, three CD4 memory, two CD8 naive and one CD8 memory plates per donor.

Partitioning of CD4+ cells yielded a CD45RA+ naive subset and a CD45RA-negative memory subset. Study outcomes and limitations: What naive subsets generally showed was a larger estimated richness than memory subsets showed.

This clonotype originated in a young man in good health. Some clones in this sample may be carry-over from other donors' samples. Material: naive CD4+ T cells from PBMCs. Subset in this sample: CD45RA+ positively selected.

The CDR3 DNA sequence: TGCGCCAGCAGCTTGACGGAAGGGACTGAAGCTTTCTTT. Its translation: CASSLTEGTEAFF. V and J are TRBV5-1 and TRBJ1-1; D is undetermined. Looked up from germline, CDR1 is SGHRS and CDR2 is YFSETQ. CDR3 length: 13 amino acids. Trimming shortened V by 1 base and J by 5 bases, and 9 bases separated the two germline ends.